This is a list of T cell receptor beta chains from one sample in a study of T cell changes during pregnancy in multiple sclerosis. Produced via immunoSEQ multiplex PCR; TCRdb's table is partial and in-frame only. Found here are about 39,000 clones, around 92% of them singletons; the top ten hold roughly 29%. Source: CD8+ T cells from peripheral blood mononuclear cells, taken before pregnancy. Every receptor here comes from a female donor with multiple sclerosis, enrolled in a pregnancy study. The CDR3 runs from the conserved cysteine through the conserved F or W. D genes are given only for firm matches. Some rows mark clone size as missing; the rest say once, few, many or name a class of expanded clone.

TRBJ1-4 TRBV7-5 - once TGTGTCAGAAGCTTAGGGGCCCCCCCTCGGACTAATGAAAAACTGTTTTTT CVRSLGAPPRTNEKLFF
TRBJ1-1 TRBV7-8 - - TGTGCCAGCAGGTCGGCCGGGACACTGAACACTGAAGCTTTCTTT CASRSAGTLNTEAFF
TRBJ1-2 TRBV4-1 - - TGCGCCAGCAGCCAATTACCTGGACAGAACTATGGCTACACCTTC CASSQLPGQNYGYTF
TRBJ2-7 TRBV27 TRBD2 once TGTGCCAGCAGTTCCGGCGGGAGGGCCATCGACGAGCAGTACTTC CASSSGGRAIDEQYF
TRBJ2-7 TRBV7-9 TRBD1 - TGTGCCAGCAGCCTAAGCAGGGGACAGGGGGCCTACGAGCAGTACTTC CASSLSRGQGAYEQYF
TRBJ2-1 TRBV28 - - TGTGCCAGCAGTCTCGGGACCTTGGCCGGGGGCAATGAGCAGTTCTTC CASSLGTLAGGNEQFF
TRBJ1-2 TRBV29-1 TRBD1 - TGCAGCGTGACAGGGGAAGGCTACACCTTC CSVTGEGYTF
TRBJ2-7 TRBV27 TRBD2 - TGTGCCAGCAGGAGGGGACTAGCGGGAGTCCAGCAGTCCGAGCAGTACTTC CASRRGLAGVQQSEQYF
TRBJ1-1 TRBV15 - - TGTGCCACCAGCAGAGATCGGTGGAGGACTGAAGCTTTCTTT CATSRDRWRTEAFF
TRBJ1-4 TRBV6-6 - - TGTGCCAGCAGTGGACAGAAAAATGAAAAACTGTTTTTT CASSGQKNEKLFF
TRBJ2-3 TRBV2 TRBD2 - TGTGCCAGCAGTGGGGGTAGCGGGCCTAGCACAGATACGCAGTATTTT CASSGGSGPSTDTQYF
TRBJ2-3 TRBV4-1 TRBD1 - TGCGCCAGCAGCCAAGGGGAGACAGGGGGCACAGATACGCAGTATTTT CASSQGETGGTDTQYF
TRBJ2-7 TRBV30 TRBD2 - TGTGCCTGGAGTGTCGGGCCCGGGAGGGAGCAGTACTTC CAWSVGPGREQYF
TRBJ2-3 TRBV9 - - TGTGCCAGCAGCGTAGCGGGGACTAGCACAGATACGCAGTATTTT CASSVAGTSTDTQYF
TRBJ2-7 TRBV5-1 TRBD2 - TGCGCCAGCAGCTTAAAGGTATTTTCTAGCGGGGGGCCACAGTACTTC CASSLKVFSSGGPQYF
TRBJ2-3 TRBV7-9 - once TGTGCCAGCAGCTCCGGCAGGGGGGAGAGCACAGATACGCAGTATTTT CASSSGRGESTDTQYF
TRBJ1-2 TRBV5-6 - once TGTGCCAGCAGCTTGGAGCTGTCAAAACGCTACGGCTACACCTTC CASSLELSKRYGYTF
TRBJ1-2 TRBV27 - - TGTGCCAGCAGAATACCAGGGCATGACTACACCTTC CASRIPGHDYTF
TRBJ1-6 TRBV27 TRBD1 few TGTGCCAGCAGCCGCGCCTCGGGACAGAATTCACCCCTCCACTTT CASSRASGQNSPLHF
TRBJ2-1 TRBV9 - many TGTGCCAGCAGCCGCGGCCAGCGGAGCGACAATGAGCAGTTCTTC CASSRGQRSDNEQFF
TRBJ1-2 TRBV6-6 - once TGTGCCAGCAGTCCCCACTCCGACATGGATGGCTACACCTTC CASSPHSDMDGYTF
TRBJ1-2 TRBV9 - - TGTGCCAGCAGCTCTCGCTATGGCTACACCTTC CASSSRYGYTF
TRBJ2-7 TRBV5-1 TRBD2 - TGCGCCAGCAGCTCCTTAGCGGGAGCTTACGAGCAGTACTTC CASSSLAGAYEQYF
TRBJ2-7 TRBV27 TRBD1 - TGTGCCAGCAGCCCGGGACAGAACGAGCAGTACTTC CASSPGQNEQYF
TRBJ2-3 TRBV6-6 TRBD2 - TGTGCCAGCAGTTACTCTTTTAGCGGGGGAACAGATACGCAGTATTTT CASSYSFSGGTDTQYF
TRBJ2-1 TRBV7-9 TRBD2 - TGTGCCAGCAGCTCCAGCGGGGGCCTGGAGCAGTTCTTC CASSSSGGLEQFF